These 17 T cell receptor beta chains came from one sample sequenced in a study of monozygotic twins with inflammatory bowel disease. TCRdb reworked the 5' RACE reads into one entry per CDR3 protein, no DNA. This sample's table reports some 400,000 distinct CDR3 sequences. Specimen: blood. These receptors were collected from a human donor with ulcerative colitis or Crohn's disease, or a healthy co-twin of an affected twin (not recorded which).

The chain is built from TRBV5-4 and TRBJ2-1. The germline V gene encodes CDR1 SGHNT and CDR2 YYREEE (reference sequence). There are 14 residues in the CDR3. The CDR3 sequence: CASSNLQALNEQFF.

The chain couples TRBV7-9 to TRBJ2-7; TCRdb names TRBD2, which stays unverified in the absence of DNA. The CDR3 runs 12 residues. CDR1 is SEHNR and CDR2 is FQNEAQ in the germline V gene (reference sequence). The CDR3 loop is CASTGGSYEQYF.

CDR3 protein: CASSGSGTLSYEQYF. V is TRBV12-3 or TRBV12-4 and J is TRBJ2-7; the TRBD2 assignment by TCRdb is unverifiable without DNA. The CDR3 consists of 15 residues.

The chain recombines TRBV5-4 with TRBJ1-1; TCRdb reports TRBD1, a call that lacks DNA to check it against. The CDR3 covers 12 residues. Germline CDR1 is SGHNT and CDR2 is YYREEE (reference sequence). CDR3 protein: CASSFGQTEAFF. Full variable domain (remainder filled in from reference TRBV5-4 and TRBJ1-1): ETGVTQSPTHLIKTRGQQVTLRCSSQSGHNTVSWYQQALGQGPQFIFQYYREEENGRGNFPPRFSGLQFPNYSSELNVNALELDDSALYLCASSFGQTEAFFGQGTRLTVV.

CDR3 in amino acids: CASSLVPGQNTEAFF. The chain recombines TRBV5-1 with TRBJ1-1; TCRdb's D call of TRBD1 is untestable without DNA. This CDR3 region has 15 residues. From germline, CDR1 is SGHRS and CDR2 YFSETQ.

The CDR3: CASSLGRGRESTDTQYF. This chain connects TRBV7-9 to TRBJ2-3; the TCRdb call, TRBD2, lacks DNA for checking. CDR1 SEHNR and CDR2 FQNEAQ come from the germline V gene (reference sequence). The CDR3 runs to 17 residues. Variable domain in full (rest from reference TRBV7-9 and TRBJ2-3): DTGVSQNPRHKITKRGQNVTFRCDPISEHNRLYWYRQTLGQGPEFLTYFQNEAQLEKSRLLSDRFSAERPKGSFSTLEIQRTEQGDSAMYLCASSLGRGRESTDTQYFGPGTRLTVL.

The rearrangement uses TRBV15 and TRBJ1-2; TCRdb reports TRBD1, a call that lacks DNA to check it against. Germline CDR1 is LNHNV and CDR2 is YYDKDF (reference sequence). The CDR3 is 12 amino acids. This CDR3 is CATSKQGRGYTF.

V and J are TRBV6-1 and TRBJ2-1; TCRdb proposes TRBD1, but this gene call is untestable without DNA. This CDR3 has 15 residues. CDR1 is MNHNS, CDR2 SASEGT, per germline. Here the CDR3 reads CASSLQGVNYNEQFF.

V usage is TRBV20-1 and J usage is TRBJ1-6; TCRdb selects TRBD1, and the lack of DNA leaves this call unchecked. CDR3 size: 16 residues. Germline CDR1 is DFQATT and CDR2 is SNEGSKA (reference sequence). CDR3 loop: CSARVTGTANNSPLHF.

This chain uses TRBV10-3 with TRBJ2-7; TCRdb lists TRBD2, though no DNA is available to test this call. Germline V CDR1 and CDR2: ENHRY, SYGVKD. The CDR3 consists of 15 residues. CDR3 amino acids: CAISPRTSGIYEQYF.

The chain has TRBV7-2 and TRBJ2-2; no DNA is available, so the TRBD1 call from TCRdb remains unchecked. CDR1 and CDR2 from the germline V gene are SGHTA and FQGNSA. The CDR3 totals 16 residues. CDR3 amino acids: CASSPRGDANTEELFF. Full variable domain (rest looked up from reference TRBV7-2 and TRBJ2-2): GAGVSQSPSNKVTEKGKDVELRCDPISGHTALYWYRQSLGQGLEFLIYFQGNSAPDKSGLPSDRFSAERTGGSVSTLTIQRTQQEDSAVYLCASSPRGDANTEELFFGEGSRLTVL.

The CDR3: CASSDVLGGYGEAFF. The chain is built from TRBV2 and TRBJ1-1; the D call of TRBD1 rests on TCRdb alone, since no DNA is present to check it. The V gene's germline CDR1 is SNHLY and CDR2 FYNNEI. The CDR3 covers 15 residues.

The chain uses TRBV7-6 and TRBJ2-2; TCRdb's assignment of TRBD1 cannot be checked, as there is no DNA. This CDR3 has 17 residues. Germline loops: CDR1 SGHVS, CDR2 FNYEAQ. CDR3 loop: CASSHPQGLSNTGELFF.

The chain links TRBV12-3 or TRBV12-4 to TRBJ1-2; TCRdb gives TRBD1 as the D gene, but with no DNA this cannot be confirmed. There are 15 residues in the CDR3. CDR3 residues: CASSLADSFNYGYTF.

The chain uses TRBV7-2 and TRBJ2-5; the D gene TCRdb calls, TRBD2, cannot be checked with no DNA. The germline V gene has CDR1 SGHTA and CDR2 FQGNSA. This CDR3 has 16 amino acids. CDR3: CASSQREASGRETQYF.

V usage is TRBV12-3 or TRBV12-4 and J usage is TRBJ1-1; without DNA, the TCRdb call of TRBD1 cannot be checked. The CDR3 has 14 residues. The CDR3: CASSPPTENTEAFF.

The genes are TRBV5-1 and TRBJ2-7. Germline values: CDR1 SGHRS, CDR2 YFSETQ. The CDR3 extends over 13 amino acids. CDR3 residues: CASRREVLDEQYF.